These T cell receptor beta chains were read from a single sample in a study of T cell repertoires in cytomegalovirus infection. TCRdb re-derived calls from the reads in MiXCR, one entry per CDR3 protein. The data hold 250,000 to 300,000 distinct CDR3 sequences, with 15% to 20% observed a single time. The specimen sequenced was CD8+ T cells from PBMCs. These receptors were taken from a human donor in good health (CMV status not recorded). Some clones in this sample may be carry-over from other donors' samples. The CDR3 runs from the conserved cysteine through the conserved F or W. Fields, in order: clone size, V gene, J gene, D gene, CDR3 DNA, CDR3 protein. A D gene is named only where the DNA matches it firmly. Expanded clones get a size class; other rows say once, few or many, or leave the size out.

few,TRBV20-1,TRBJ2-7,NA,TGCAGTGCTAGAGATTTTAAGATTTCCAACTACGAGCAGTACTTC,CSARDFKISNYEQYF
many,TRBV6-2/TRBV6-3,TRBJ2-4,TRBD1,TGTGCCAGCAGGGACGGGACAGGGAAAAACATTCAGTACTTC,CASRDGTGKNIQYF
many,TRBV7-8,TRBJ1-2,NA,TGTGCCAGCAGCTCCGAGTTGGGATATGGCTACACCTTC,CASSSELGYGYTF
many,TRBV7-9,TRBJ2-1,TRBD2,TGTGCCAGCAGCGGGGGACTAGCGGGGGACTCCTACAATGAGCAGTTCTTC,CASSGGLAGDSYNEQFF
few,TRBV29-1,TRBJ2-1,TRBD1,TGCAGCGTTGGCCGGGACAGCTCCTACAATGAGCAGTTCTTC,CSVGRDSSYNEQFF
NA,TRBV4-1,TRBJ2-1,NA,TGCGCCAGCTCTAGGACTAAGGGAACCATCGAGCAGTTCTTC,CASSRTKGTIEQFF
once,TRBV28,TRBJ2-1,NA,TGTGCCAGCAGTCCCATCGAGGGTCCCGAAACGCACTTC,CASSPIEGPETHF
few,TRBV2,TRBJ2-7,TRBD1,TGTGCCAGCCTGTGGGTCGGACAGGGGACCTACGAGCAGTACTTC,CASLWVGQGTYEQYF
many,TRBV11-2,TRBJ1-5,TRBD1,TGTGCCAGCAGCTTAGGGGACAGGGTAGGTCAGCCCCAGCATTTT,CASSLGDRVGQPQHF
many,TRBV7-2,TRBJ1-2,NA,TGTGCCAGCAGCTTAGGGGGGGCGCGGGGCTACACCTTC,CASSLGGARGYTF
few,TRBV6-6,TRBJ1-3,NA,TGTGCCAGCAGTCCCGCCTCGGCGGGTGGAAACACCATATATTTT,CASSPASAGGNTIYF
few,TRBV6-6,TRBJ2-3,NA,TGTGCCAGCAGTTACTCGGCGATAGTCACAGATACGCAGTATTTT,CASSYSAIVTDTQYF
NA,TRBV25-1,TRBJ1-3,NA,TGTGCCAGCAGTGGATGGGGAAATGGGAGAAACACCATATATTTT,CASSGWGNGRNTIYF
many,TRBV7-2,TRBJ1-5,NA,TGTGCCAGCAGCTTAAGTTCTCCCGCCGGTCAGCCCCAGCATTTT,CASSLSSPAGQPQHF
many,TRBV7-2,TRBJ2-7,TRBD2,TGTGCCAGCAGCTCCCTCGGACTAGCACGGACCGGCGAGCAGTACTTC,CASSSLGLARTGEQYF
NA,TRBV7-9,TRBJ2-3,NA,TGTGCCAGCAGCCGCGTACCCTCCGCGAGGGGGGGCACCGATACGCAGTATTTT,CASSRVPSARGGTDTQYF
NA,TRBV2,TRBJ2-6,NA,TGTGCCAGGAATACACAGGGCCCACCTGGGGCCAACGTCCTGACTTTC,CARNTQGPPGANVLTF
NA,TRBV7-3,TRBJ2-1,NA,TGTGCCGCGTATGGGGGTTCCTACAATGAGCAGTTCTTC,CAAYGGSYNEQFF
few,TRBV6-6,TRBJ1-4,NA,TGTGCCAGCAGTTATCGGGGGCGAGAAAAACTGTTTTTT,CASSYRGREKLFF
NA,TRBV29-1,TRBJ2-1,NA,TGCAGCGTTGACGGTGACAGAACTGACAATGAGCAGTTCTTC,CSVDGDRTDNEQFF
once,TRBV20-1,TRBJ2-3,NA,TGCAGTGCTAGAGGTCCCTCGGGGGCAAAAGAAGGTAGCACAGATACGCAGTATTTT,CSARGPSGAKEGSTDTQYF
many,TRBV7-2,TRBJ1-1,TRBD1,TGTGCCAGCAGCCATGCCAGGACAGGGCCCATGAACACTGAAGCTTTCTTT,CASSHARTGPMNTEAFF
many,TRBV7-9,TRBJ1-1,NA,TGTGCCACTGGGGTGGTGAACACTGAAGCTTTCTTT,CATGVVNTEAFF
NA,TRBV4-3,TRBJ1-1,TRBD1,TGCGCCAGCAGACACCAGGGACAGGGGGTTTCTGAAGCTTTCTTT,CASRHQGQGVSEAFF
few,TRBV14,TRBJ1-1,NA,TGTGCCAGCAGCCAAGCGATGCGGGCAGCTACGAACACTGAAGCTTTCTTT,CASSQAMRAATNTEAFF
many,TRBV27,TRBJ2-3,NA,TGTGCCAGCAGTTACGGGAACACAGATACGCAGTATTTT,CASSYGNTDTQYF
many,TRBV27,TRBJ1-2,NA,TGTGCCAGCAGCAACGGGAGTCCGAGGGGCTACACCTTC,CASSNGSPRGYTF
many,TRBV7-8,TRBJ1-1,TRBD1,TGTGCCAGCAGCTCGGACAGGGGTTGGAACACTGAAGCTTTCTTT,CASSSDRGWNTEAFF
NA,TRBV7-9,TRBJ1-1,TRBD1,TGTGCCAGCAGCCCACTGACAGGGGGGGACACTGAAGCTTTCTTT,CASSPLTGGDTEAFF
few,TRBV20-1,TRBJ2-5,NA,TGCAGTGCTAGAGAGGCCGAACAGGGTAGGGGGACCCAGTACTTC,CSAREAEQGRGTQYF
few,TRBV19,TRBJ2-3,TRBD1,TGTGCCAGTAGTATTGGATGGACAGGGGACACAGATACGCAGTATTTT,CASSIGWTGDTDTQYF
NA,TRBV5-6,TRBJ2-5,NA,TGTGCCAGCAGCACAGGGGACTTCCAAGAGACCCAGTACTTC,CASSTGDFQETQYF
NA,TRBV29-1,TRBJ2-7,NA,TGCAGCGTTGAGGCTGGCTTGGTCGGTGAGCAGTACTTC,CSVEAGLVGEQYF
many,TRBV7-2,TRBJ2-3,TRBD2,TGTGCCAGCAGCTTAGATACGTCTAGCGGGGTGACCAACACAGATACGCAGTATTTT,CASSLDTSSGVTNTDTQYF
few,TRBV6-5,TRBJ2-5,NA,TGTGCCAGCAGTAGATACCAAGAGACCCAGTACTTC,CASSRYQETQYF
NA,TRBV27,TRBJ2-1,NA,TGTGCCAGCTCTAGACTAGTTGCCAATGAGCAGTTCTTC,CASSRLVANEQFF
once,TRBV7-6,TRBJ2-5,TRBD1,TGTGCCAGCAGCGTGGACAGGGGTTTTGAGACCCAGTACTTC,CASSVDRGFETQYF
NA,TRBV28,TRBJ2-3,NA,TGTGCCAGCATGGGGGTTGATTTCGCAGATACGCAGTATTTT,CASMGVDFADTQYF
NA,TRBV6-1,TRBJ2-7,NA,TGTGCCAGCAGTGAGTCAAGGGCCCCCCTCAACGAGCAGTACTTC,CASSESRAPLNEQYF
NA,TRBV7-9,TRBJ2-7,NA,TGTGCCAGCAGCTTTCCTGACCCCGACAGCTCCTACGAGCAGTACTTC,CASSFPDPDSSYEQYF
few,TRBV2,TRBJ2-2,NA,TGTGCCAGCAGTGAAGCGTGGTTCGCAGGGACGACGTCCGGGGAGCTGTTTTTT,CASSEAWFAGTTSGELFF
few,TRBV29-1,TRBJ2-7,NA,TGCAGCGTTGAAAAGGTCGTGGCAGGGTCTTACGAGCAGTACTTC,CSVEKVVAGSYEQYF
NA,TRBV4-1,TRBJ2-1,TRBD2,TGCGCCAGCAGCCAAGATCGGGCGGGGGTGTACAATGAGCAGTTCTTC,CASSQDRAGVYNEQFF
NA,TRBV28,TRBJ1-5,TRBD1,TGTGCCAGCAGTCTCGGACAGGGTAGAAGTCGACCCCAGCATTTT,CASSLGQGRSRPQHF
many,TRBV11-1,TRBJ2-7,TRBD1,TGTGCCAGCAGCTGGGGACAGGGTATCTACGAGCAGTACTTC,CASSWGQGIYEQYF
many,TRBV4-2,TRBJ2-1,NA,TGTGCCAGCAGCCCGCAAGTCACAGAGAGCTCCTACAATGAGCAGTTCTTC,CASSPQVTESSYNEQFF
NA,TRBV20-1,TRBJ2-3,TRBD2,TGCAGTGCTAGGGTCAGACTAGCGGGAGATACGCAGTATTTT,CSARVRLAGDTQYF
few,TRBV12-3/TRBV12-4,TRBJ2-2,NA,TGTGCCAGCAGTTTTAACGTTGGCGACTCGGGGGAACTCGGGGAGCTGTTTTTT,CASSFNVGDSGELGELFF